What follows are 29 T cell receptor beta chains derived from one specimen sequenced in a study of cytomegalovirus exposure and HLA in healthy donors. PCR used 60 Vbeta primers and 13 Jbeta primers. Sequencing used immunoSEQ multiplex PCR; TCRdb keeps in-frame clones, though not all of them. The table records 150,000 to 200,000 clones, roughly 82% of them present only once. What was sequenced was PBMCs. All receptors derive from a woman aged 45 to 65 in good health and CMV-seropositive.

The chain joins TRBV10-1 to TRBJ2-2; D uncertain. CDR3 size: 13 residues. Deletions cut 8 bases from V and 4 bases from J, with 11 bases between. CDR1 WNHNN and CDR2 SYGVQD come from the germline V gene (reference sequence). The DNA for the CDR3 is TGCGCCAGCGGTCCTAGTGTCACCGGGGAGCTGTTTTTT. Translating it yields CASGPSVTGELFF.

This clone was seen once. The gene calls are TRBV27 and TRBJ1-4; TRBD1 is a possible D gene (5 bases). The CDR3 runs to 16 residues. V was trimmed by 5 bases and J by 0 bases, leaving 13 bases between them. Germline V gene data show CDR1 as MNHEY and CDR2 as SMNVEV (reference sequence). CDR3 coding DNA: TGTGCCAGCAGTCCCGTTACAGGTGCAACTAATGAAAAACTGTTTTTT. It encodes CASSPVTGATNEKLFF. Supplemented by reference TRBV27 and TRBJ1-4, the full variable domain reads EAQVTQNPRYLITVTGKKLTVTCSQNMNHEYMSWYRQDPGLGLRQIYYSMNVEVTDKGDVPEGYKVSRKEKRNFPLILESPSPNQTSLYFCASSPVTGATNEKLFFGSGTQLSVL.

J is TRBJ1-2 and V is TRBV6-6; D unresolved. There are 14 residues in the CDR3. CDR1 is MNHNY, CDR2 SVGAGI, per germline (reference sequence). Trimming pared 0 bases from V and 7 bases from J, leaving 12 bases between. The CDR3 nucleotides are TGTGCCAGCAGTTACTCGGCAAGAGGAGGTGGCTACACCTTC. Translating it yields CASSYSARGGGYTF.

The J gene is TRBJ1-2, the V gene TRBV19; 8 bases line up with TRBD1. The V segment lost 3 bases and the J segment 8 bases; nucleotides outside the gene matches: 11. Germline V CDR1 and CDR2: LNHDA, SQIVND (reference sequence). CDR3 size: 15 residues. The CDR3 nucleotides read TGTGCCAGTAGTATCAAACTGGCAGGGGGCCAAGGCTACACCTTC. Its protein is CASSIKLAGGQGYTF.

As concerns this clone: The missing conserved phenylalanine or tryptophan at the end of this CDR3 makes a read error likely. The J gene is TRBJ2-7, the V gene TRBV6-5, with TRBD2 matching 9 bases. Per the germline V gene, CDR1 is MNHEY and CDR2 is SVGAGI. After removal of 6 bases from V and 0 bases from J, the junction contained 3 bases not matched to a gene. The CDR3 is made up of 14 amino acids. The CDR3 protein is CASSAGGPSYEQYL. Written as DNA, the CDR3 is TGTGCCAGCAGCGCGGGGGGGCCCTCCTACGAGCAGTACCTC.

This rearrangement joins TRBV2 to TRBJ2-6; a weak D match, TRBD2 (5 bases). In germline, CDR1 is SNHLY, CDR2 FYNNEI. V was shortened by 7 bases and J by 0 bases, with 13 bases between the two germline ends. The CDR3 is 16 amino acids. This CDR3 reads CASTPAVDSGANVLTF. The CDR3 nucleotides are TGTGCCAGCACCCCAGCGGTAGACTCTGGGGCCAACGTCCTGACTTTC.

The chain joins TRBV19 to TRBJ2-7; tentative D call: TRBD2 (6 bases). V lost 0 bases and J 3 bases, leaving 12 bases between the germline ends. Germline V gene lookup returns CDR1 LNHDA and CDR2 SQIVND (reference sequence). The CDR3 has 15 residues. This CDR3 is CASSIEGGRVYEQYF. The CDR3 region has the DNA TGTGCCAGTAGTATAGAGGGAGGTAGGGTCTACGAGCAGTACTTC.

This chain joins TRBV6-5 and TRBJ1-1, with D perhaps TRBD1 (6 bases). Trimming took 7 bases from V and 0 from J, leaving 15 bases between them. This CDR3 contains 15 residues. Germline values: CDR1 MNHEY, CDR2 SVGAGI. The DNA for the CDR3 is TGTGCCAGCAATTCTCCGGGACACTTGAACACTGAAGCTTTCTTT. Translated, it gives CASNSPGHLNTEAFF.

V usage is TRBV5-6 and J usage is TRBJ2-3; no firm D call. The CDR3 loop spans 17 amino acids. V shed 2 bases and J shed 1 base, with 17 bases lying between them. Germline V gene sequence: CDR1 SGHDT, CDR2 YYEEEE. The CDR3, as DNA: TGTGCCAGCAGCTTTTCACGGCGCCAACGGGGCACAGATACGCAGTATTTT. Protein: CASSFSRRQRGTDTQYF.

The chain joins TRBV7-9 to TRBJ1-1; the D gene is possibly TRBD1 (5 bases). Trimming stripped 0 bases from V and 7 bases from J, with 6 bases between. The V gene's germline CDR1 is SEHNR and CDR2 FQNEAQ (reference sequence). CDR3 size: 12 residues. CDR3 bases: TGTGCCAGCAGCTTAGCCGGGGGTGAAGCTTTCTTT. It encodes CASSLAGGEAFF.

V usage is TRBV6-1 and J usage is TRBJ1-6, with D possibly being TRBD1 (5 bases). The CDR3 runs to 15 residues. Germline-derived CDR1 and CDR2 are MNHNS and SASEGT. Trimming shortened V by 6 bases and J by 6 bases, and 15 bases separated the two germline ends. CDR3 sequence: CASRGPGVSNSPLHF. As DNA, the CDR3 is TGTGCCAGCAGGGGGCCGGGGGTATCTAATTCACCCCTCCACTTT.

CDR3: CASSVDERGGYEQYF. CDR3 bases: TGTGCCAGCAGCGTAGACGAGCGGGGGGGCTACGAGCAGTACTTC. The rearrangement links TRBV9 to TRBJ2-7; 10 bases fit TRBD2. The germline V gene has CDR1 SGDLS and CDR2 YYNGEE. V gave up 0 bases and J gave up 3 bases; unmatched junction bases: 3. The CDR3 loop spans 15 amino acids. Supplemented by reference TRBV9 and TRBJ2-7, the full variable domain reads DSGVTQTPKHLITATGQRVTLRCSPRSGDLSVYWYQQSLDQGLQFLIQYYNGEERAKGNILERFSAQQFPDLHSELNLSSLELGDSALYFCASSVDERGGYEQYFGPGTRLTVT.

The genes are TRBV2 and TRBJ1-1; D is possibly TRBD1 (6 bases). The ends were cut back, 7 bases at V and 6 bases at J, with 12 bases in the middle. CDR1 is SNHLY and CDR2 is FYNNEI in the germline V gene. This CDR3 comprises 12 residues. CDR3 residues: CASTPGGPEAFF. DNA of the CDR3: TGTGCCAGCACCCCGGGGGGCCCTGAAGCTTTCTTT.

This clone was counted once. The chain recombines TRBV11-2 with TRBJ1-2; TRBD1 agrees at 7 bases. The V gene end was trimmed by 2 bases and the J gene end by 4 bases; junction bases not matched to a gene: 10. The germline gives CDR1 SGHAT, CDR2 FQNNGV. CDR3 length: 16 amino acids. This CDR3 is CASSLLGTGTVYGYTF. CDR3 coding DNA: TGTGCCAGCAGCTTACTGGGCACCGGGACAGTCTATGGCTACACCTTC.

The V and J genes are TRBV5-1 and TRBJ2-3; 12 positions match TRBD2. CDR3 length: 19 amino acids. Germline loops: CDR1 SGHRS, CDR2 YFSETQ. V lost 4 bases, J lost 0 bases, and 12 bases stayed unmatched. As DNA, the CDR3 is TGCGCCAGCAGCAGAGGCGGACTAGCGGGGATAACTAGCACAGATACGCAGTATTTT. Translation gives CASSRGGLAGITSTDTQYF.

The chain has TRBV10-3 and TRBJ1-1, with TRBD1 as a possible D gene (5 bases). V dropped 5 bases and J dropped 0 bases, with 7 bases sitting between them. This CDR3 contains 13 residues. CDR1 is ENHRY, CDR2 SYGVKD, per germline. For the CDR3, the DNA is TGTGCCATCAGTCCGGACATGAACACTGAAGCTTTCTTT. This encodes CAISPDMNTEAFF.

The chain recombines TRBV11-3 with TRBJ2-1; the match to TRBD2 covers 11 bases. Per germline, CDR1 SGHNT and CDR2 YENEEA. J was trimmed by 0 bases and V by 6 bases; bases with no gene match: 1. The CDR3 covers 15 residues. The CDR3 region has the DNA TGTGCCAGCAGTAGCGGGGGGGCCTCCTACAATGAGCAGTTCTTC. Protein sequence: CASSSGGASYNEQFF.

CDR3 loop: CASTQGLGTEAFF. In DNA, the CDR3 is TGTGCCAGCACCCAGGGTTTGGGCACTGAAGCTTTCTTT. The chain is built from TRBV2 and TRBJ1-1; D is perhaps TRBD1 (5 bases). The CDR3 covers 13 residues. V lost 7 bases and J 4 bases, leaving 13 bases between the germline ends. The V gene's germline CDR1 is SNHLY and CDR2 FYNNEI.

The chain has TRBV5-1 and TRBJ2-5; D is perhaps TRBD2 (5 bases). The CDR3 spans 15 residues. CDR1 SGHRS and CDR2 YFSETQ come from the germline V gene. V shed 5 bases and J shed 2 bases, with 16 bases lying between them. The CDR3 DNA is TGCGCCAGCAGTTCCGGGTCCGCGGGTCAAGAGACCCAGTACTTC. Protein: CASSSGSAGQETQYF.

This chain links TRBV20-1 with TRBJ2-1; no clear D gene. Trimming took 3 bases from V and 9 from J, leaving 6 bases between them. The germline V gene has CDR1 DFQATT and CDR2 SNEGSKA (reference sequence). The CDR3 spans 10 residues. CDR3 bases: TGCAGTGCTAGCGTAGTTGAGCAGTTCTTC. This translates into CSASVVEQFF.

The chain uses TRBV9 and TRBJ2-2, with D tentatively TRBD1 (6 bases). The CDR3 runs to 14 residues. CDR1 and CDR2 from the germline V gene are SGDLS and YYNGEE. V lost 4 bases and J 8 bases, leaving 15 bases between the germline ends. The CDR3: CASSPWGLVGELFF. In DNA, the CDR3 is TGTGCCAGCAGCCCGTGGGGGCTAGTAGGGGAGCTGTTTTTT.

The count of this clone is one. The DNA for the CDR3 is TGCGCCAGCAGTGAGGCGCCAGAGGTCTATGGCTACACCTTC. It encodes CASSEAPEVYGYTF. The chain carries TRBV10-2 and TRBJ1-2; D not resolved. The germline CDR1 and CDR2 sequences are WSHSY and SAAADI. The CDR3 loop spans 14 amino acids. The germline V and J ends were trimmed by 2 bases and 4 bases, with 11 bases remaining between them.

This chain links TRBV9 with TRBJ2-5; D might be TRBD2 (6 bases). Germline V gene data show CDR1 as SGDLS and CDR2 as YYNGEE. There are 14 residues in the CDR3. Trimming shortened V by 4 bases and J by 0 bases, and 10 bases separated the two germline ends. The CDR3 nucleotides read TGTGCCAGCAGCCTCGGGACTCACCAAGAGACCCAGTACTTC. The encoded protein is CASSLGTHQETQYF.

V and J are TRBV9 and TRBJ1-2, with 8 bases fitting TRBD1. Trimming at V came to 3 bases and at J to 4 bases, leaving 8 bases not matched to a gene. The CDR3 totals 15 residues. Germline CDR1 and CDR2: SGDLS and YYNGEE. Written as DNA, the CDR3 is TGTGCCAGCAGCGCTATCCTAGACAGGGGCTATGGCTACACCTTC. It is translated as CASSAILDRGYGYTF.

The chain couples TRBV6-5 to TRBJ2-2; maybe TRBD2 (7 bases). Germline V lookup: CDR1 MNHEY, CDR2 SVGAGI. There are 15 residues in the CDR3. Trimming shortened V by 7 bases and J by 3 bases, and 15 bases separated the two germline ends. The CDR3: CASKYGGTYTGELFF. The CDR3 DNA reads TGTGCCAGCAAATACGGGGGGACATACACCGGGGAGCTGTTTTTT.

This clone was detected only a few times. The chain uses TRBV19 and TRBJ1-2, with a possible D match to TRBD1 (5 bases). Germline V gene data show CDR1 as LNHDA and CDR2 as SQIVND (reference sequence). Trimming shortened V by 7 bases and J by 5 bases, and 11 bases separated the two germline ends. The CDR3 length is 12 residues. The CDR3 loop is CASNDQGYGYTF. CDR3 sequence (DNA): TGTGCCAGTAATGACCAGGGTTATGGCTACACCTTC.

This clone was counted between two and nine times. The V call is TRBV5-1, the J call TRBJ2-3; D gene unclear. The CDR3 spans 12 residues. CDR1 is SGHRS, CDR2 YFSETQ, per germline. Trimming pared 4 bases from V and 5 bases from J, leaving 8 bases between. The CDR3: CASSPAVDTQYF. In DNA, the CDR3 is TGCGCCAGCAGCCCCGCAGTAGATACGCAGTATTTT.

V gene TRBV2 combines with J gene TRBJ1-1; D remains unclear. Trimming shortened V by 0 bases and J by 10 bases, and 21 bases separated the two germline ends. In germline, CDR1 is SNHLY, CDR2 FYNNEI. This CDR3 comprises 16 residues. CDR3 bases: TGTGCCAGCAGTGAAGCTGAGGCAGCTACCGGCCGAAGAGCTTTCTTT. Translation gives CASSEAEAATGRRAFF.

This clone was seen only a few times. CDR3 bases: TGTGCCAGCAGTTCCGGGACAGGATCCTACGAGCAGTACTTC. It translates to CASSSGTGSYEQYF. The chain uses TRBV7-3 and TRBJ2-7; 8 nucleotides match TRBD1. Germline V gene lookup returns CDR1 SGHTA and CDR2 FQGTGA. V shed 6 bases, J shed 1 base, and the junction held 5 bases outside the gene matches. The CDR3 contains 14 residues.